This T cell receptor (beta chain) was observed in a study of blood T cell repertoires in COVID-19. Study summary: The samples span acute and convalescent COVID-19 from the United States, Italy and Spain. The analysed material was cDNA or gDNA that came from T cells, B-cell-depleted T cells, or PBMCs.

Participants, about 18 to 100 years old, spanned under 30 US areas. Germline values: CDR1 SGHNT, CDR2 YENEEA. V dropped 0 bases and J dropped 6; count of bases not matched to a gene: 4. The CDR3 sequence is 14 residues long. Assay used: immunoSEQ multiplex PCR; TCRdb lists only in-frame clones, some missing. The sample records approximately 240,000 clones, about 90% being singletons. Sequencing input: PBMCs or T cells enriched from blood (not recorded which). This sequence joins TRBV11-3 and TRBJ1-1, with TRBD1 matching 7 bases. The source of this sequence is a woman under 30 who had recovered from COVID-19. The DNA for the CDR3 is TGTGCCAGCAGCTTAGATAGGGGGACAGCTGAAGCTTTCTTT. Its protein product is CASSLDRGTAEAFF.